These 25 T cell receptor beta chains came from one sample sequenced in a study of shared clonotypes between healthy human individuals. Sequenced by immunoSEQ multiplex PCR; TCRdb stores in-frame clones only, minus some. This sample yields more than 2 million clones, of which over 85% are seen a single time; around 1.1% belongs to the top ten. As defined, naive CD8 cells were CD45RO-negative and positively selected for CCR7, with terminally differentiated effector memory CD45RA+ cells excluded. Sequenced: naive CD8+ T cells sorted from blood. The receptors stem from a man aged 18 to 30 in good health.

This chain links TRBV30 with TRBJ2-7, with unresolved D. Per germline, CDR1 GTSNPN and CDR2 SVGIG (reference sequence). The CDR3 is 17 residues long. Deletions cut 6 bases from V and 1 base from J, with 25 bases between. This chain's CDR3 is CACSVRGPGSLSYEQYF. CDR3 in DNA: TGTGCCTGCTCAGTCCGCGGTCCGGGCAGCTTATCCTACGAGCAGTACTTC.

V gene TRBV2 combines with J gene TRBJ2-7; D call uncertain. V was clipped by 2 bases and J by 0 bases, with 8 bases between them. The CDR3 loop spans 14 amino acids. CDR1 and CDR2 from the germline V gene are SNHLY and FYNNEI. In DNA form, the CDR3 reads TGTGCCAGCAGTGAAAGGGTACTCTCCTACGAGCAGTACTTC. Protein: CASSERVLSYEQYF.

This clone was seen a single time. The V gene is TRBV6-7, the J gene TRBJ2-7; D call uncertain. TRBV6-7 is marked as an open reading frame, function uncertain. Trimming removed 2 bases from V and 4 bases from J, with 27 bases in between. The CDR3 is made up of 19 amino acids. CDR3 sequence: CASSYPTDQGRSFWYEQYF. In DNA form, the CDR3 reads TGTGCCAGCAGTTACCCCACGGACCAAGGACGGAGCTTCTGGTACGAGCAGTACTTC.

The V call is TRBV7-9, the J call TRBJ2-3, with 7 bases that match TRBD1. This CDR3 has 16 residues. J lost 3 bases, V lost 1 base, and 7 bases had no gene match. Germline values: CDR1 SEHNR, CDR2 FQNEAQ (reference sequence). CDR3 nucleotide sequence: TGTGCCAGCAGCTTAGATCCGGGACAGACAACAGATACGCAGTATTTT. It encodes CASSLDPGQTTDTQYF. Based on the CDR3 plus reference TRBV7-9 and TRBJ2-3, the full variable domain is DTGVSQNPRHKITKRGQNVTFRCDPISEHNRLYWYRQTLGQGPEFLTYFQNEAQLEKSRLLSDRFSAERPKGSFSTLEIQRTEQGDSAMYLCASSLDPGQTTDTQYFGPGTRLTVL.

The V gene is TRBV19, the J gene TRBJ1-5; maybe TRBD1 (5 bases). This CDR3 is built from 10 residues. CDR1 is LNHDA and CDR2 is SQIVND in the germline V gene (reference sequence). Trimming cost V 10 bases and J 10 bases, with 11 bases left between them. In nucleotides, the CDR3 is TGTGCCACTCGGGGCCCACCCCAGCATTTT. Its protein product is CATRGPPQHF.

The rearrangement uses TRBV28 and TRBJ1-5; D not resolved. This CDR3 has 15 amino acids. Germline assignment: CDR1 MDHEN and CDR2 SYDVKM. V lost 7 bases and J lost 0, with 13 bases in between. The DNA of the CDR3 is TGTGCCAGCATTGAACAAGCGTATAGCAATCAGCCCCAGCATTTT. Amino acid sequence: CASIEQAYSNQPQHF.

There are a few counts of this clone. The chain has TRBV6-6 and TRBJ2-7; 11 bases align to TRBD2. Germline V gene lookup returns CDR1 MNHNY and CDR2 SVGAGI (reference sequence). The CDR3 runs to 15 residues. V trimming: 3 bases; J trimming: 4 bases; junction bases outside the gene matches: 5. The CDR3 bases are TGTGCCAGCAGTTATGGACTAGCGGGTCTTTACGAGCAGTACTTC. It yields the protein CASSYGLAGLYEQYF.

V gene TRBV9 combines with J gene TRBJ1-4, with 7 bases matching TRBD1. CDR3 length equals 14 residues. The V gene end was trimmed by 0 bases and the J gene end by 6 bases; junction bases not matched to a gene: 2. Germline CDR1 is SGDLS and CDR2 is YYNGEE. In DNA, the CDR3 is TGTGCCAGCAGCGTAGGGGGGACAGATGAAAAACTGTTTTTT. Residues: CASSVGGTDEKLFF.

In this sample, this clone turned up a few times. This sequence joins TRBV4-3 and TRBJ2-1; TRBD2 matches at 7 bases. The CDR3 contains 16 residues. The ends lost 0 bases at V and 2 bases at J; junction bases unmatched: 4. Germline V lookup: CDR1 LGHNA, CDR2 YSLEER. CDR3 bases: TGCGCCAGCAGCCAAGATCGGCTAGCGGCCTACAATGAGCAGTTCTTC. Translating gives CASSQDRLAAYNEQFF.

This sequence joins TRBV19 and TRBJ2-1; 13 bases are a match to TRBD2. CDR1 and CDR2 (germline): LNHDA, SQIVND (reference sequence). After removal of 5 bases from V and 5 bases from J, the junction contained 9 bases not matched to a gene. This CDR3 region has 17 residues. CDR3 nucleotide sequence: TGTGCCAGTAGTCCCCCCCTGGGACTAGCGGGAAACAATGAGCAGTTCTTC. Amino acid sequence: CASSPPLGLAGNNEQFF.

The chain is built from TRBV12-5 and TRBJ1-1, with TRBD1 identical over 8 bases. Trimming removed 7 bases from V and 3 bases from J; junction bases left unmatched: 10. The CDR3 consists of 15 residues. Germline V gene lookup returns CDR1 LGHNT and CDR2 FRNRAP. The CDR3 here is CASAETQGAYTEAFF. CDR3 coding DNA: TGTGCTAGTGCCGAGACTCAGGGGGCTTACACTGAAGCTTTCTTT.

This clone was found once. The sample holds other DNA sequences that translate to the same CDR3. The J gene is TRBJ2-7, the V gene TRBV5-1; either TRBD1 or TRBD2 may fit D (5 bases each). Germline V CDR1 and CDR2: SGHRS, YFSETQ. The germline V and J ends were trimmed by 0 bases and 2 bases, with 9 bases remaining between them. The CDR3 consists of 14 residues. CDR3 sequence (DNA): TGCGCCAGCAGCTTGGATCGGGGACCCTACGAGCAGTACTTC. Translating gives CASSLDRGPYEQYF.

Concerning this clone: This CDR3 is also generated by other DNA sequences in the sample. This chain joins TRBV30 and TRBJ1-1; no firm D call. This CDR3 contains 11 residues. From germline, CDR1 is GTSNPN and CDR2 SVGIG (reference sequence). Trimming cost V 1 base and J 6 bases, with 6 bases left between them. CDR3 sequence reads: CAWSAGAEAFF. The CDR3 DNA is TGTGCCTGGAGTGCCGGAGCTGAAGCTTTCTTT. The variable domain in full, completed from reference TRBV30 and TRBJ1-1, reads SQTIHQWPATLVQPVGSPLSLECTVEGTSNPNLYWYRQAAGRGLQLLFYSVGIGQISSEVPQNLSASRPQDRQFILSSKKLLLSDSGFYLCAWSAGAEAFFGQGTRLTVV.

On this clone itself: The sample holds other DNA sequences that translate to the same CDR3. The J gene is TRBJ2-7, the V gene TRBV13; D is possibly TRBD1 or TRBD2 (5 bases each). Looked up from germline, CDR1 is PRHDT and CDR2 is FYEKMQ (reference sequence). V lost 3 bases and J lost 2, with 8 bases in between. The length of the CDR3 is 13 residues. Here the CDR3 reads CASSFRETYEQYF. CDR3 bases: TGTGCCAGCAGCTTCAGGGAGACCTACGAGCAGTACTTC.

The gene calls are TRBV5-1 and TRBJ1-2; TRBD1 might be the D (6 bases). Deletions cut 0 bases from V and 5 bases from J, with 11 bases between. Germline V CDR1 and CDR2: SGHRS, YFSETQ. The length of the CDR3 is 14 residues. This chain's CDR3 is CASSLDRDWYGYTF. In DNA, the CDR3 is TGCGCCAGCAGCTTGGACAGGGATTGGTATGGCTACACCTTC.

The chain combines TRBV9 with TRBJ1-1, with 7 positions matching TRBD1. V gave up 4 bases and J gave up 5 bases; unmatched junction bases: 8. Per the germline V gene, CDR1 is SGDLS and CDR2 is YYNGEE. This CDR3 is 14 amino acids long. The CDR3 region is CASSPLTGETEAFF. The CDR3 DNA is TGTGCCAGCAGCCCACTCACAGGGGAGACTGAAGCTTTCTTT.

The gene calls are TRBV6-1 and TRBJ1-1; possibly TRBD1 for D (5 bases). This CDR3 region has 14 residues. The germline V and J ends were trimmed by 6 bases and 1 base, with 12 bases remaining between them. Germline V lookup: CDR1 MNHNS, CDR2 SASEGT. The CDR3 protein is CASRLTEQNTEAFF. The CDR3 bases are TGTGCCAGCAGGTTGACAGAACAGAACACTGAAGCTTTCTTT.

V usage is TRBV15 and J usage is TRBJ2-7; D is ambiguous. Looked up from germline, CDR1 is LNHNV and CDR2 is YYDKDF (reference sequence). Trimming shortened V by 2 bases and J by 4 bases, and 12 bases separated the two germline ends. This CDR3 has 14 residues. In DNA form, the CDR3 reads TGTGCCACCAGCAGACCTGGGGATACATACGAGCAGTACTTC. This translates into CATSRPGDTYEQYF. Using reference TRBV15 and TRBJ2-7 for the parts outside the CDR3, the full variable domain is DAMVIQNPRYQVTQFGKPVTLSCSQTLNHNVMYWYQQKSSQAPKLLFHYYDKDFNNEADTPDNFQSRRPNTSFCFLDIRSPGLGDTAMYLCATSRPGDTYEQYFGPGTRLTVT.

This chain joins TRBV14 and TRBJ1-2; D is undetermined. The germline V gene has CDR1 SGHDN and CDR2 FVKESK. The CDR3 sequence is 15 residues long. Trimming took 0 bases from V and 4 from J, leaving 12 bases between them. The CDR3 loop is CASSQDLTPFYGYTF. CDR3 DNA sequence: TGTGCCAGCAGCCAAGACCTCACGCCCTTCTATGGCTACACCTTC.

The chain uses TRBV30 and TRBJ2-1; 7 nucleotides agree with TRBD2. CDR1 is GTSNPN and CDR2 is SVGIG in the germline V gene (reference sequence). Trimming at V came to 5 bases and at J to 6 bases, leaving 13 bases not matched to a gene. The CDR3 covers 15 residues. In DNA, the CDR3 is TGTGCCTGGGAACCTGAGCGGGGTCCCCCCAATGAGCAGTTCTTC. This sequence encodes CAWEPERGPPNEQFF.

The chain joins TRBV5-1 to TRBJ1-1, with D perhaps matching TRBD1 (6 bases). The V gene lost 0 bases and the J gene lost 4 bases, with 13 bases spanning the gap. Germline V gives CDR1 SGHRS, CDR2 YFSETQ. The CDR3 is 15 amino acids. This chain's CDR3 is CASSLGTVIGTEAFF. CDR3 sequence (DNA): TGCGCCAGCAGCTTGGGGACAGTGATTGGCACTGAAGCTTTCTTT.

The gene calls are TRBV7-6 and TRBJ1-3; 8 bases fit TRBD1. The CDR3 consists of 15 residues. V was clipped by 5 bases and J by 4 bases; unmatched bases: 7. Germline CDR1 and CDR2: SGHVS and FNYEAQ. The DNA for the CDR3 is TGTGCCAGCAGCACTAGGACAGGGTCGGGAAACACCATATATTTT. This codes for CASSTRTGSGNTIYF.

As DNA, the CDR3 is TGCAGCGTTGAAGGTGGCGGGAATGGGGAGCTGTTTTTT. Protein: CSVEGGGNGELFF. V usage is TRBV29-1 and J usage is TRBJ2-2; TRBD2 might be the D (6 bases). CDR1 and CDR2 (germline): SQVTM, ANQGSEA. Between the trimmed V and J ends, which lost 1 base and 8 bases, there was a span of 11 bases. This CDR3 has 13 amino acids.

The rearrangement links TRBV7-2 to TRBJ1-2; tentative D call: TRBD1 (6 bases). Trimming removed 5 bases from V and 6 bases from J, with 22 bases in between. The CDR3 contains 16 residues. CDR1 is SGHTA, CDR2 FQGNSA, per germline. DNA of the CDR3: TGTGCCAGCAGCCCCAGAGGGGGACTAGGCGGGGATGGCTACACCTTC. This translates into CASSPRGGLGGDGYTF.

J is TRBJ1-2 and V is TRBV14; D is unresolved. V lost 3 bases and J lost 1, with 18 bases in between. CDR1 is SGHDN and CDR2 is FVKESK in the germline V gene. The CDR3 is 17 residues long. The CDR3 coding sequence is TGTGCCAGCAGCCATAAGGTGACCGCCTTTTATAACTATGGCTACACCTTC. Translation: CASSHKVTAFYNYGYTF. Full variable domain (remainder filled in from reference TRBV14 and TRBJ1-2): EAGVTQFPSHSVIEKGQTVTLRCDPISGHDNLYWYRRVMGKEIKFLLHFVKESKQDESGMPNNRFLAERTGGTYSTLKVQPAELEDSGVYFCASSHKVTAFYNYGYTFGSGTRLTVV.